A selection of T cell receptor beta chains follows, all from one sample in a study of CD8 T cells in Susac syndrome. MiXCR, applied by TCRdb to the immunoSEQ multiplex PCR reads, yields one record per CDR3 protein. The data hold 120,000 or so distinct CDR3 sequences, with less than 95% observed a single time. Specimen: CD4+ T cells from PBMCs. The receptors derive from a human donor with multiple sclerosis. Each CDR3 is given with its conserved first and last residue. The size of a clone is reported for some rows only, either as once, few or many, or as a class for expanded clones.

size: .
J: TRBJ2-3
V: TRBV27
CDR3: CASSLTSGSSDTQYF

size: .
J: TRBJ2-2
V: TRBV3-1
CDR3: CASSRTSTGSLVAGELFF

size: .
J: TRBJ2-7
V: TRBV23-1
CDR3: CASSPGTPRTYEQYF

size: once
J: TRBJ1-4
V: TRBV3-1
CDR3: CASSKIQARNEKLFF

size: .
J: TRBJ1-2
V: TRBV2
CDR3: CASSEFTAYGYTF

size: .
J: TRBJ1-2
V: TRBV2
CDR3: CASSEGQGSYGYTF

size: .
J: TRBJ2-1
V: TRBV20-1
CDR3: CSARDSASGGAYNEQFF

size: .
J: TRBJ1-3
V: TRBV29-1
CDR3: CSVEDSGNTIYF

size: .
J: TRBJ2-3
V: TRBV6-6
CDR3: CATYRAPDTQYF

size: once
J: TRBJ2-5
V: TRBV7-2
CDR3: CASSTFGETQYF

size: .
J: TRBJ1-4
V: TRBV30
CDR3: CAWSASNREKLFF

size: .
J: TRBJ2-1
V: TRBV12-3/TRBV12-4
CDR3: CASSRIRLPYNEQFF

size: .
J: TRBJ2-2
V: TRBV29-1
CDR3: CSVSKPVSLPGQGEDTGELFF

size: .
J: TRBJ2-5
V: TRBV2
CDR3: CASSRGNGETQYF

size: .
J: TRBJ1-2
V: TRBV21-1
CDR3: CASSQSIQGVWYGYTF

size: .
J: TRBJ2-1
V: TRBV4-3
CDR3: CASSQDPGLEQFF

size: .
J: TRBJ1-6
V: TRBV25-1
CDR3: CASSPVLDQNSPLHF

size: .
J: TRBJ1-6
V: TRBV12-3/TRBV12-4
CDR3: CASRGDSYNSPLHF

size: .
J: TRBJ1-4
V: TRBV15
CDR3: CATSRYPIAGTANF

size: once
J: TRBJ2-3
V: TRBV18
CDR3: CASSPQGGPDTQYF

size: once
J: TRBJ2-5
V: TRBV30
CDR3: CAWSLPSGGAETQYF

size: .
J: TRBJ2-7
V: TRBV11-2
CDR3: CASSRQGTGSHEQYF

size: .
J: TRBJ2-2
V: TRBV30
CDR3: CAWSVRAATGTGELFF

size: .
J: TRBJ2-3
V: TRBV7-2
CDR3: CASRKTSGGSTDTQYF

size: .
J: TRBJ2-3
V: TRBV6-1
CDR3: CASSQLGLAGPRADTQYF

size: once
J: TRBJ2-6
V: TRBV7-2
CDR3: CASSPWGGGGANVLTF

size: .
J: TRBJ2-1
V: TRBV5-8
CDR3: CASNPTSGGYNEQFF

size: .
J: TRBJ2-5
V: TRBV20-1
CDR3: CSARGKRGDQETQYF

size: .
J: TRBJ1-5
V: TRBV7-2
CDR3: CASSLVSAGSNQPQHF

size: once
J: TRBJ2-2
V: TRBV12-3/TRBV12-4
CDR3: CASSRTGAAGELFF

size: .
J: TRBJ1-3
V: TRBV12-3/TRBV12-4
CDR3: CAYGRGNTIYF

size: .
J: TRBJ2-1
V: TRBV20-1
CDR3: CSAPRPGLAASSYNEQFF

size: once
J: TRBJ1-1
V: TRBV29-1
CDR3: CSVDAGQNTEAFF

size: .
J: TRBJ1-4
V: TRBV5-1
CDR3: CASSFGPTNEKLFF

size: .
J: TRBJ2-3
V: TRBV12-3/TRBV12-4
CDR3: CASSTRQGTTDTQYF

size: .
J: TRBJ1-5
V: TRBV5-4
CDR3: CASSLGGLGQPQHF

size: .
J: TRBJ2-7
V: TRBV24-1
CDR3: CATSASGTGPYEQYF

size: .
J: TRBJ2-3
V: TRBV30
CDR3: CAWSVRGVRDTQYF

size: .
J: TRBJ2-7
V: TRBV7-2
CDR3: CASSLVVGANYEQYF

size: .
J: TRBJ2-7
V: TRBV5-4
CDR3: CASSLGGLAGFYEQYF

size: once
J: TRBJ1-1
V: TRBV7-2
CDR3: CASSIEGARTEAFF

size: .
J: TRBJ1-2
V: TRBV18
CDR3: CASSPPGQARVYTF